Presented here are 32 T cell receptor beta chains from one specimen sequenced in a study of blood T cell repertoires in COVID-19. Data came from immunoSEQ multiplex PCR; TCRdb stores just in-frame clones and leaves some out. The sample lists about 35,000 clones, almost 90% occurring once. Sequencing was done on a sample of peripheral blood. The receptors stem from a human donor in a cohort sampled during active COVID-19.

The chain links TRBV19 to TRBJ2-3; 11 bases agree with TRBD2. Germline values: CDR1 LNHDA, CDR2 SQIVND (reference sequence). This CDR3 has 13 amino acids. The CDR3 protein is CGTSGRRGDTQYF. In DNA, the CDR3 is TGTGGAACTAGCGGGAGACGGGGAGATACGCAGTATTTT.

This chain uses TRBV5-6 with TRBJ1-4; TRBD1 matches at 7 bases. V dropped 4 bases and J dropped 5; count of bases not matched to a gene: 8. Germline V gene data show CDR1 as SGHDT and CDR2 as YYEEEE. The CDR3 is made up of 15 amino acids. The CDR3 sequence: CASSPTGFANEKLFF. The DNA for the CDR3 is TGTGCCAGCAGCCCGACAGGGTTTGCGAATGAAAAACTGTTTTTT.

The V and J genes are TRBV7-2 and TRBJ2-1; TRBD2 matches 11 bases. The ends lost 5 bases at V and 6 bases at J; junction bases unmatched: 9. CDR1 and CDR2 from the germline V gene are SGHTA and FQGNSA. CDR3 size: 16 residues. DNA of the CDR3: TGTGCCAGCAGCCTTAGCGGGAGGGCCGGGCGCAATGAGCAGTTCTTC. This sequence encodes CASSLSGRAGRNEQFF.

The chain links TRBV7-9 to TRBJ2-7, with D possibly matching TRBD2 (6 bases). V shed 5 bases and J shed 0 bases, with 14 bases lying between them. The germline V gene has CDR1 SEHNR and CDR2 FQNEAQ (reference sequence). The CDR3 is 15 amino acids. This CDR3 is CASSPYTGSSYEQYF. The DNA for the CDR3 is TGTGCCAGCAGCCCTTATACCGGGAGCTCCTACGAGCAGTACTTC.

The V and J genes are TRBV11-2 and TRBJ1-3, with D unresolved. Per germline, CDR1 SGHAT and CDR2 FQNNGV. Between the trimmed V and J ends, which lost 4 bases and 0 bases, there was a span of 13 bases. The CDR3 consists of 16 residues. The CDR3: CASSSIRGLSGNTIYF. Here the CDR3 DNA reads TGTGCCAGCAGCTCTATACGGGGTCTCTCTGGAAACACCATATATTTT.

This chain uses TRBV27 with TRBJ2-5, with D uncertain. The CDR3 has 13 residues. Trimming stripped 4 bases from V and 4 bases from J, with 10 bases between. Per the germline V gene, CDR1 is MNHEY and CDR2 is SMNVEV (reference sequence). CDR3 in DNA: TGTGCCAGCAGTTCAGGCAGTCGAGAGACCCAGTACTTC. Protein sequence: CASSSGSRETQYF.

The chain uses TRBV15 and TRBJ1-5; D unresolved. The CDR3 is 14 residues long. V dropped 5 bases and J dropped 3 bases, with 11 bases sitting between them. Per germline, CDR1 LNHNV and CDR2 YYDKDF (reference sequence). The CDR3 DNA sequence: TGTGCCACCAGCTCCGGGTACAACAATCAGCCCCAGCATTTT. This sequence encodes CATSSGYNNQPQHF.

This sequence joins TRBV7-2 and TRBJ2-5; a possible D gene is TRBD1 (5 bases). The CDR3 is made up of 15 amino acids. From germline, CDR1 is SGHTA and CDR2 FQGNSA. Trimming left V 3 bases short and J 4 bases short, with 15 bases between. The CDR3 DNA reads TGTGCCAGCAGCTTGAATTTATGGGGCGCAGAGACCCAGTACTTC. Amino acid sequence: CASSLNLWGAETQYF.

The chain has TRBV28 and TRBJ2-1; 9 bases match TRBD2. The V and J ends lost 6 bases and 7 bases, in that order; junction bases with no gene match: 16. Per germline, CDR1 MDHEN and CDR2 SYDVKM. CDR3 size: 17 residues. The CDR3 loop is CASSRTRSREGGNEQFF. The CDR3 DNA sequence: TGTGCCAGCAGCCGAACCAGATCGCGGGAGGGGGGTAATGAGCAGTTCTTC.

This clone has a handful of counts. The rearrangement joins TRBV20-1 to TRBJ1-2, with D possibly TRBD1 on 5 matching bases. The CDR3 has 11 amino acids. Trimming stripped 8 bases from V and 13 bases from J, with 20 bases between. In germline, CDR1 is DFQATT, CDR2 SNEGSKA (reference sequence). Written as DNA, the CDR3 is TGCAGTCCCTCGGGGGGATACCCGTTCACCTTC. Translated: CSPSGGYPFTF.

The chain is built from TRBV28 and TRBJ2-2; TRBD1 agrees at 11 bases. Trimming cost V 1 base and J 5 bases; bases outside gene matches: 3. Germline values: CDR1 MDHEN, CDR2 SYDVKM. The CDR3 has 16 amino acids. Here the CDR3 reads CASSLLGQGGTGELFF. CDR3 coding DNA: TGTGCCAGCAGTTTATTGGGACAGGGGGGGACCGGGGAGCTGTTTTTT. Full variable domain (outside the CDR3, taken from reference TRBV28 and TRBJ2-2): DVKVTQSSRYLVKRTGEKVFLECVQDMDHENMFWYRQDPGLGLRLIYFSYDVKMKEKGDIPEGYSVSREKKERFSLILESASTNQTSMYLCASSLLGQGGTGELFFGEGSRLTVL.

The chain couples TRBV19 to TRBJ2-1; possibly TRBD1 for D (6 bases). The CDR3 consists of 12 residues. Germline V gene sequence: CDR1 LNHDA, CDR2 SQIVND (reference sequence). The ends were cut back, 0 bases at V and 12 bases at J, with 9 bases in the middle. CDR3 bases: TGTGCCAGTAGTATAGATCTCAGGGGGCAGTTCTTC. Residues: CASSIDLRGQFF.

This sequence joins TRBV6-5 and TRBJ2-2, with a possible D match to TRBD1 (5 bases). Looked up from germline, CDR1 is MNHEY and CDR2 is SVGAGI. The CDR3 length is 15 residues. The V gene lost 5 bases and the J gene lost 3 bases, with 13 bases spanning the gap. The CDR3 here is CASSPRAPHTGELFF. For the CDR3, the DNA is TGTGCCAGCAGTCCCAGGGCCCCCCACACCGGGGAGCTGTTTTTT.

This chain uses TRBV12-3 or TRBV12-4 with TRBJ1-5; D ambiguous. The CDR3 contains 13 residues. With 4 bases removed from V and 6 bases from J, the gap between germline ends came to 10 bases. The CDR3 protein is CASSSGGIQPQHF. The CDR3 DNA reads TGTGCCAGCAGTTCGGGTGGTATTCAGCCCCAGCATTTT.

This clone was recorded only once. J is TRBJ2-1 and V is TRBV7-3; 11 nucleotides line up with TRBD2. The CDR3 has 15 amino acids. Unmatched junction bases numbered 5, after V lost 2 bases and J lost 8 bases. Germline CDR1 SGHTA, CDR2 FQGTGA. The CDR3 DNA follows: TGTGCCAGCAGCTTACGACTAGCGGGAATCGATGAGCAGTTCTTC. Protein sequence: CASSLRLAGIDEQFF.

The chain uses TRBV6-5 and TRBJ1-6; 9 bases agree with TRBD1. The V gene end was trimmed by 5 bases and the J gene end by 7 bases; junction bases not matched to a gene: 6. The CDR3 has 15 residues. Germline V CDR1 and CDR2: MNHEY, SVGAGI. As DNA, the CDR3 is TGTGCCAGCAGTCCACCCGGGACAGGGAATTCACCCCTCCACTTT. Amino acid sequence: CASSPPGTGNSPLHF.

The chain's CDR3 is CASSSTGGSYNEQFF. CDR3 in DNA: TGTGCCAGCAGCAGTACAGGGGGTTCCTACAATGAGCAGTTCTTC. The V and J genes are TRBV6-2 or TRBV6-3 and TRBJ2-1, with 8 bases fitting TRBD1. Germline V gives CDR1 MNHEY, CDR2 SVGEGT. The CDR3 sequence is 15 residues long. Unmatched junction bases numbered 5, after V lost 6 bases and J lost 1 base.

The J gene is TRBJ2-1, the V gene TRBV7-9; 10 bases agree with TRBD2. Looked up from germline, CDR1 is SEHNR and CDR2 is FQNEAQ (reference sequence). V was clipped by 6 bases and J by 5 bases; unmatched bases: 1. This CDR3 has 13 amino acids. CDR3 residues: CASRLAGDNEQFF. DNA for the CDR3: TGTGCCAGCAGGCTAGCGGGAGACAATGAGCAGTTCTTC.

The rearrangement uses TRBV5-6 and TRBJ2-7; TRBD1 aligns across 8 bases. The CDR3 consists of 16 residues. Germline-derived CDR1 and CDR2 are SGHDT and YYEEEE. The V and J ends lost 3 bases and 0 bases, in that order; junction bases with no gene match: 8. In DNA, the CDR3 is TGTGCCAGCAGCTGGGGGTTAGGACAGGGCTCCTACGAGCAGTACTTC. Its translation: CASSWGLGQGSYEQYF.

This chain connects TRBV7-9 to TRBJ2-3, with D tentatively TRBD2 (6 bases). Trimming cost V 5 bases and J 7 bases, with 19 bases left between them. The CDR3 runs to 15 residues. CDR1 and CDR2 from the germline V gene are SEHNR and FQNEAQ (reference sequence). The CDR3 reads CASSAGLLVPNTQYF. CDR3 nucleotide sequence: TGTGCCAGCAGCGCGGGACTCTTGGTACCGAATACGCAGTATTTT.

The chain couples TRBV6-2 or TRBV6-3 to TRBJ2-4; no clear D gene. The CDR3 has 12 residues. Germline assignment: CDR1 MNHEY and CDR2 SVGEGT. Trimming left V 4 bases short and J 3 bases short, with 4 bases between. The CDR3 sequence: CASSSNKNIQYF. The CDR3 nucleotides read TGTGCCAGCAGTTCTAACAAAAACATTCAGTACTTC.

The V and J genes are TRBV30 and TRBJ1-2, with a possible D match to TRBD1 (5 bases). V gave up 1 base and J gave up 3 bases, with 24 bases separating them. CDR1 is GTSNPN and CDR2 is SVGIG in the germline V gene (reference sequence). The CDR3 sequence is 18 residues long. CDR3 loop: CAWSGPSSGRTGHYGYTF. In DNA form, the CDR3 reads TGTGCCTGGAGTGGACCTTCTAGCGGGAGAACGGGACACTATGGCTACACCTTC.

This chain uses TRBV27 with TRBJ2-2; D uncertain. CDR1 and CDR2 from the germline V gene are MNHEY and SMNVEV (reference sequence). This CDR3 comprises 12 residues. V lost 3 bases and J lost 5, with 4 bases in between. The CDR3 here is CASSFRTGELFF. CDR3 DNA: TGTGCCAGCAGTTTCAGGACCGGGGAGCTGTTTTTT.

This chain uses TRBV11-2 with TRBJ2-5; TRBD2 agrees at 10 bases. CDR1 is SGHAT and CDR2 is FQNNGV in the germline V gene. CDR3 length: 16 residues. The J segment lost 4 bases and the V segment lost 3 bases, leaving 8 bases of the junction unmatched. The CDR3 DNA follows: TGTGCCAGCAGCTTGTTTTCTAGCGGGGGACCAGAGACCCAGTACTTC. It is translated as CASSLFSSGGPETQYF.

The chain employs TRBV28 and TRBJ2-6, with 7 bases lining up with TRBD1. Looked up from germline, CDR1 is MDHEN and CDR2 is SYDVKM. CDR3 length equals 15 residues. After removal of 7 bases from V and 2 bases from J, the junction contained 5 bases not matched to a gene. CDR3 bases: TGTGCCAGCATTGAGACAGGGACTGGGGCCAACGTCCTGACTTTC. Its protein is CASIETGTGANVLTF.

This clone appeared once. The chain couples TRBV28 to TRBJ2-7, with D possibly being TRBD2 (5 bases). The CDR3 contains 14 residues. Germline V lookup: CDR1 MDHEN, CDR2 SYDVKM. Trimming removed 2 bases from V and 0 bases from J, with 8 bases in between. This CDR3 reads CASSLVGSSYEQYF. CDR3 nucleotides: TGTGCCAGCAGTTTAGTGGGGAGCTCCTACGAGCAGTACTTC.

The CDR3: CASSTVGTGFAQYF. The CDR3, as DNA: TGTGCCAGCAGCACTGTCGGGACAGGGTTTGCCCAGTACTTC. The rearrangement links TRBV11-2 to TRBJ2-5, with TRBD1 matching 9 bases. The CDR3 is made up of 14 amino acids. Trimming removed 5 bases from V and 9 bases from J; junction bases left unmatched: 10. The germline gives CDR1 SGHAT, CDR2 FQNNGV.

The CDR3 DNA reads as TGTGCCAGCAGCTTAGGTGCCAGTATGAACACTGAAGCTTTCTTT. Translated, it gives CASSLGASMNTEAFF. The chain has TRBV11-2 and TRBJ1-1; unclear D gene. The V gene's germline CDR1 is SGHAT and CDR2 FQNNGV. V was cut by 1 base and J by 0 bases, with 9 bases left in between. The CDR3 covers 15 residues.

V is TRBV7-2 and J is TRBJ2-7; TRBD1 aligns across 9 bases. J lost 5 bases, V lost 1 base, and 6 bases had no gene match. This CDR3 contains 15 residues. CDR1 SGHTA and CDR2 FQGNSA come from the germline V gene. The DNA for the CDR3 is TGTGCCAGCAGCTTAGATGGACAGGGGAACAACGAGCAGTACTTC. This translates into CASSLDGQGNNEQYF.

The rearrangement links TRBV6-9 to TRBJ2-1, with a weak D call TRBD1 (7 bases). The germline V gene encodes CDR1 MNHGY and CDR2 SVAAGI. V gave up 10 bases and J gave up 0 bases, with 10 bases separating them. The CDR3 is 13 amino acids. CDR3 sequence reads: CATRDSSYNEQFF. The CDR3 DNA is TGTGCCACGCGGGACAGCTCCTACAATGAGCAGTTCTTC.

V and J are TRBV7-9 and TRBJ2-5; the match to TRBD2 covers 8 bases. The CDR3 consists of 14 residues. V shed 1 base and J 7 bases; nucleotides not matched to a gene: 5. The germline gives CDR1 SEHNR, CDR2 FQNEAQ (reference sequence). The CDR3 region has the DNA TGTGCCAGCAGCTTAGAGATGGCGGGGGGGACCCAGTACTTC. It encodes CASSLEMAGGTQYF. The whole variable domain, remainder taken from reference TRBV7-9 and TRBJ2-5, is DTGVSQNPRHKITKRGQNVTFRCDPISEHNRLYWYRQTLGQGPEFLTYFQNEAQLEKSRLLSDRFSAERPKGSFSTLEIQRTEQGDSAMYLCASSLEMAGGTQYFGPGTRLLVL.

CDR3 bases: TGCAGCGTCGTAGAGGGCATAATAGCCAAAAACATTCAGTACTTC. Residues: CSVVEGIIAKNIQYF. The chain employs TRBV29-1 and TRBJ2-4; TRBD2 might be the D (5 bases). The germline V gene encodes CDR1 SQVTM and CDR2 ANQGSEA. V gave up 6 bases and J gave up 0 bases, with 15 bases separating them. The CDR3 is 15 amino acids.